The source of this TCR beta chain is a study of blood T cell repertoires in COVID-19 (dated by TCRdb to 2020 to 2022). Regarding the research as a whole: Collaborator samples came from the United States, Italy and Spain and covered acute and convalescent phases of COVID-19. The prospective study material was composed of cDNA or gDNA derived from T cells, B-cell-depleted T cells, or PBMCs. Deeply sampled blood TCRbeta repertoires from subjects exposed to, actively infected with, or recovered from COVID-19 were included in the dataset. The repertoires were released in a freely available public database intended as a resource for research on the immune response to SARS-CoV-2. Samples came from the ongoing ImmuneRACE study (first 160 participants) plus 1,254 subjects from 6 global collaborators. A de-identified subject ID, COVID-19 status, age in years and sex were almost always included in the sample metadata. HLA class I and class II types, where available, came from metadata supplied by the sample provider rather than from assay-based typing. Summary of the overall study and its limitations: The amount of clinical and demographic metadata varied by source and participant and was provided uncurated.

Comment on this clone: The antigen it binds to is not known. The record has no base qualities; no much larger clone is one base away.

Collaborating institutions collected whole blood in K2EDTA tubes following their own protocols. For TCRbeta analysis, collaborator samples were shipped as frozen whole blood, as isolated PBMCs, or as DNA extracted from either sample type. TCRbeta CDR3 regions were amplified from genomic DNA by means of the immunoSEQ Assay, a bias-controlled multiplex PCR. The authors' analysis ran thus. The number of nucleated cells in each sample was estimated from the amplification of reference gene primers within the assay. Sequence reads were collapsed and filtered to measure the absolute abundance of every unique TCRbeta CDR3 rearrangement. For each sample, productive Simpson clonality was calculated as the square root of Simpson's diversity index across productive rearrangements. TCRdb took over this immuneACCESS table, retaining in-frame rearrangements with V and J assigned. Such tables are incomplete; in checked studies, under half of the missing clones stem from an unresolved V gene, and the remainder is unexplained. V, J and clone size are taken as reported in that table, and D and trimming were inferred from the DNA itself. The sample profile shows some 42,000 clones; roughly 84% of them were found once. Jointly, the top ten make up roughly 13% of the sample.

The junction shows trimming of 5 bases on V and 3 bases on J, plus 8 bases between the germline ends. The CDR3 holds 13 amino acids from the cysteine to the phenylalanine. The sequence is cut down to CDR3 DNA, 39 bases in frame from base 1. CDR1 and CDR2 are drawn from the germline V gene (reference sequence): LNHDA, SQIVND. This clonotype originated in a woman in her 70s in a cohort sampled during active COVID-19. The sequence is built from TRBV19 and TRBJ2-1, with the D gene not clear enough to name. Sequences were obtained from peripheral blood. The CDR3 corresponds to CASSLGHYNEQFF. The bases read TGTGCCAGTAGTTTAGGGCACTACAATGAGCAGTTCTTC.